This T cell receptor beta chain was captured by sequencing in a study of shared clonotypes between healthy human individuals. Study-level findings and limits: All-four-donor shared clonotypes had higher generation probabilities than non-shared clonotypes did. Several donors held 5% to 5.5% of naive CD4 clonotypes in common.

A CD45RA-negative memory subset and a CD45RA+ naive subset were separated from the CD4+ cells. Clones were read by immunoSEQ multiplex PCR, and TCRdb kept only the in-frame ones, dropping some. Among about 2.3 million clones, 90% to 95% were seen once, and the ten largest hold about 0.37%. As for this clone: The antigen is undetermined.

This receptor was taken from a man aged 18 to 35 in good health. Some clones in this sample may be carry-over from other donors' samples. Specimen: naive CD4+ T cells from PBMCs. This sample's subset: CD45RA+ positively selected.

CDR3 coding DNA: TGTGCCAGCAGTGAATGGGACGGCACTGAAGCTTTCTTT. It translates to CASSEWDGTEAFF. The V gene is TRBV25-1, the J gene TRBJ1-1; maybe TRBD1 (5 bases). Germline CDR1 MGHDK, CDR2 SYGVNS. This CDR3 is 13 amino acids long. Trimming removed 1 base from V and 4 bases from J, with 7 bases in between.